This record looks at one T cell receptor (beta chain) sequence and its context. Its antigen remains unidentified. These data originate in a study of cytomegalovirus exposure and HLA in healthy donors. General observations from the study: Across donors, sequencing depth was assumed by presence/absence analyses to be roughly uniform. TCR beta sequences reportedly predicted the HLA-A and HLA-B alleles of most subjects accurately. The listing of approximately 160 TCR beta chains classed them as cytomegalovirus-associated. Common viral pathogens were later found to be apparently linked to several of the most significant clusters.

Amplification used 60 Vbeta primers and 13 Jbeta primers. Produced via immunoSEQ multiplex PCR; TCRdb's table is partial and in-frame only. The sample records around 200,000 clones, 82% being singletons. Looked up from germline, CDR1 is MNHNS and CDR2 is SASEGT. This CDR3 spans 13 amino acids. The TCR comes from a man aged 40-49 years in good health and CMV-seropositive. The sequenced sample consisted of PBMCs. The V gene is TRBV6-1, the J gene TRBJ2-7; D is perhaps TRBD2 (5 bases). The CDR3 protein is CASNFGPFSERYV. CDR3 in DNA: TGTGCCAGCAACTTCGGACCTTTTAGCGAGCGGTACGTC.